The following is a T cell receptor (beta chain) sequence with its context. Not enrolled were patients with uncontrolled infection, other autoimmune disease, pregnancy or lactation. Out of approximately 10 ml of fresh peripheral blood came the PBMCs. This record belongs to a study of T cells in Graves' hyperthyroidism and ophthalmopathy. TCR beta CDR3 region amplification was performed from RNA transcripts. The HTBI set primed first-round TCR CDR3 RT-PCR. TCRdb recomputed calls from the multiplex PCR reads with MiXCR, one row per CDR3 protein. Of 550,000 to 850,000 distinct CDR3 sequences detected, around a sixth appear once; the ten largest clones hold roughly a sixth. The CDR3 is 12 amino acids. V was shortened by 0 bases and J by 9 bases, with 9 bases between the two germline ends. Germline CDR1 is GTSNPN and CDR2 is SVGIG (reference sequence).

The TCR comes from a woman aged 50 to 60 with Graves' hyperthyroidism that later progressed to Graves' ophthalmopathy. V gene TRBV30 combines with J gene TRBJ2-1; D call uncertain. Sequencing was performed on blood. The CDR3 DNA sequence: TGTGCCTGGAGTGTTTTGAGCTTTGAGCAGTTCTTC. It codes for CAWSVLSFEQFF.